This T cell receptor beta chain was found in a study of immune cell composition in non-small cell lung cancer. Libraries were prepared by immunoSEQ multiplex PCR; TCRdb keeps only in-frame clonotypes and omits some of them. The sample shows 8,000 or so clones, roughly 78% of them seen only once. Germline CDR1 reads SGDLS; CDR2 reads YYNGEE. The CDR3 is 14 residues long. V lost 4 bases to trimming and J lost 0 bases, with 10 bases between them. This chain joins TRBV9 and TRBJ2-5; D gene ambiguous. Sequenced material: lung tumor tissue. This TCR derives from a human donor with non-small cell lung cancer. The chain's CDR3 is CASSPGLYQETQYF. DNA of the CDR3: TGTGCCAGCAGCCCCGGCCTGTACCAAGAGACCCAGTACTTC.